Sequencing of this TCR beta chain was carried out in a study of blood T cell repertoires in COVID-19. As for the study in general: The United States, Italy and Spain provided the acute and convalescent COVID-19 samples. Sources were T cells, B-cell-depleted T cells, or PBMCs; the material itself was cDNA or gDNA.

J was trimmed by 0 bases and V by 10 bases; bases with no gene match: 9. CDR3 length equals 14 residues. Germline CDR1 is LNHDA and CDR2 is SQIVND (reference sequence). Per the study methods: Quantification of nucleated cells was approximated via reference gene primer amplification. Clones were read by immunoSEQ multiplex PCR, and TCRdb kept only the in-frame ones, dropping some. The V and J calls and clone size were taken over from that table, and D and trimming were inferred from the DNA. The repertoire holds roughly 220,000 clones, with around 84% as singletons. This chain joins TRBV19 and TRBJ2-7; 7 bases line up with TRBD2. Source material: peripheral blood. This TCR derives from a man at least 80 years old with acute or convalescent COVID-19. CDR3 nucleotides: TGTGCCATCGGGGGAGGGCCTCTCTCCTACGAGCAGTACGTC. It specifies CAIGGGPLSYEQYV.